The rows below give T cell receptor beta chains drawn from one sample of a study of T-cell reconstitution after alpha-beta-depleted transplantation in children. One entry per CDR3 protein results from TCRdb running MiXCR on the PCR reads. The sample carries approximately 250,000 distinct CDR3 sequences, 25% recorded once. The sample here was PBMCs, taken before TCRalphabeta/CD19-depleted stem cell transplant. Receptors were obtained from a girl aged 2 to 9 with Fanconi anemia, due to receive a stem cell transplant. CDR3s include the opening cysteine and the closing phenylalanine or tryptophan. A D gene is named only where the DNA matches it firmly. Some rows have no size entry. The others give once, few or many, or a class for an expanded clone.

v_gene	j_gene	abundance	d_gene	CDR3nt	CDR3aa
TRBV24-1	TRBJ2-3	few	TRBD1	TGTGCCACCAGGGACAGGGGGCGCCCAGATACGCAGTATTTT	CATRDRGRPDTQYF
TRBV29-1	TRBJ2-7	few	NA	TGCAGCGTTGGACCGGTCAGCGACGAGCAGTACTTC	CSVGPVSDEQYF
TRBV10-3	TRBJ2-2	few	NA	TGTGCCATCACTGCGCTGGGTCGGACCGGGGAGCTGTTTTTT	CAITALGRTGELFF
TRBV28	TRBJ2-7	many	NA	TGTGCCAGCAGTTTTGCGGGGGCGCGCTACGAGCAGTACTTC	CASSFAGARYEQYF
TRBV27	TRBJ2-1	NA	NA	TGTGCCAGCAGTCTCCCCCCGGCAGGAGGAGACAATGAGCAGTTCTTC	CASSLPPAGGDNEQFF
TRBV19	TRBJ1-5	many	NA	TGTGCCAGTAGTGAATCCCAGGGTACCTATCAGCCCCAGCATTTT	CASSESQGTYQPQHF
TRBV7-2	TRBJ2-7	many	TRBD1	TGTGCCAGCAGCTTAGCCGGGACAGTCTCCTACGAGCAGTACTTC	CASSLAGTVSYEQYF
TRBV29-1	TRBJ2-7	many	NA	TGCAGCGCCCGGACCGGACGGACATCCTACGAGCAGTACTTC	CSARTGRTSYEQYF
TRBV12-3/TRBV12-4	TRBJ2-3	many	NA	TGTGCCAGCAGTTCCGAAATTACCGGCACAGATACGCAGTATTTT	CASSSEITGTDTQYF
TRBV4-2	TRBJ2-5	few	TRBD2	TGTGCCAGCAGCCAAGGGACTAGCGGGGACAACCAAGAGACCCAGTACTTC	CASSQGTSGDNQETQYF
TRBV12-3/TRBV12-4	TRBJ2-1	many	TRBD2	TGTGCCAGCAGGGAAGGGAGGGGATACAATGAGCAGTTCTTC	CASREGRGYNEQFF
TRBV15	TRBJ1-1	NA	NA	TGTGCCACCAGCAGAGATCTCGGCCCTCTGGACACTGAAGCTTTCTTT	CATSRDLGPLDTEAFF
TRBV28	TRBJ2-5	many	NA	TGTGCCAGCAGACAATGGCTGAGATCAAGTAGGCAAGAGACCCAGTACTTC	CASRQWLRSSRQETQYF
TRBV12-3/TRBV12-4	TRBJ2-3	many	NA	TGTGCCAGCAGTTTTGGGCCTAGCACAGATACGCAGTATTTT	CASSFGPSTDTQYF
TRBV20-1	TRBJ2-7	NA	TRBD2	TGCAGTGCTAGAGATAGCGGGAAGGGCGAGCAGTACTTC	CSARDSGKGEQYF
TRBV20-1	TRBJ2-1	NA	TRBD2	TGCAGTGCCCTGGGATCACTAGCGGGAGTTACTAATGAGCAGTTCTTC	CSALGSLAGVTNEQFF
TRBV4-1	TRBJ2-7	once	NA	TGCGCCAGCAGCCTGTATCGGAGGGCCGGAGAATACGAGCAGTACTTC	CASSLYRRAGEYEQYF
TRBV29-1	TRBJ1-5	NA	NA	TGCAGCGTTGCCGCGTTCAATCAGCCCCAGCATTTT	CSVAAFNQPQHF
TRBV29-1	TRBJ2-1	many	NA	TGCAGCGTTGAAAAAGCCTCCTACAATGAGCAGTTCTTC	CSVEKASYNEQFF
TRBV7-2	TRBJ1-5	few	NA	TGTGCCAGCAGCACGGGCCCCAATCAGCCCCAGCATTTT	CASSTGPNQPQHF
TRBV28	TRBJ2-1	NA	NA	TGTGCCAGCAGTTTATTCAACCAGGGCGGGCAGTTCTTC	CASSLFNQGGQFF
TRBV29-1	TRBJ2-1	NA	NA	TGCAGCGTTTATGCACTCGAGTCTATCAATGAGCAGTTCTTC	CSVYALESINEQFF
TRBV28	TRBJ2-1	few	TRBD2	TGTGCCAGCAGAAGACTAGCGTTTGAGCAGTTCTTC	CASRRLAFEQFF
TRBV29-1	TRBJ2-3	many	NA	TGCAGCGTTGAAGGGAGAAAAGCGACAGATACGCAGTATTTT	CSVEGRKATDTQYF
TRBV20-1	TRBJ2-3	few	NA	TGCAGTGCTAGAGATCGCCGACTAGGAGGCACAGATACGCAGTATTTT	CSARDRRLGGTDTQYF
TRBV4-1	TRBJ1-2	many	TRBD1	TGCGCCACCCTGGCCCGGGACAGAGCTAACTATGGCTACACCTTC	CATLARDRANYGYTF
TRBV20-1	TRBJ1-2	few	NA	TGCAGTGCTACCCCCGGAACAGGAGATGGCTACACCTTC	CSATPGTGDGYTF
TRBV29-1	TRBJ2-5	many	TRBD2	TGCAGCGTTGGACTAGCGGGAGGCCAGGGGACCCAGTACTTC	CSVGLAGGQGTQYF
TRBV28	TRBJ2-2	few	NA	TGTGCCAGCAGTTTTCGGTCCGGGGAGCTGTTTTTT	CASSFRSGELFF
TRBV20-1	TRBJ1-2	NA	NA	TGCAGTGCTAGAACAGACAGGACCTATGGCTACACCTTC	CSARTDRTYGYTF
TRBV20-1	TRBJ2-5	NA	TRBD1	TGCAGTGCTAGTGACAGGGTCCAGACCCAGTACTTC	CSASDRVQTQYF
TRBV20-1	TRBJ2-7	few	NA	TGCAGTGCTAGAGGTGAAACTAGCTCCTACGAGCAGTACTTC	CSARGETSSYEQYF
TRBV20-1	TRBJ2-5	NA	NA	TGCAGTGCTAGAGCCGGGAGTGGGGAGACCCAGTACTTC	CSARAGSGETQYF
TRBV29-1	TRBJ1-2	NA	TRBD1	TGCAGCGTTGCAGACAGGGGGCAGGGCTATGGCTACACCTTC	CSVADRGQGYGYTF
TRBV10-3	TRBJ2-1	NA	NA	TGTGCCACCGCCGGGACACAGGGCCGTGGGGAGCAGTTCTTC	CATAGTQGRGEQFF
TRBV28	TRBJ2-7	few	NA	TGTGCCAGCAGTCCCCGGACACGGCAGTACTTC	CASSPRTRQYF
TRBV4-2	TRBJ2-7	many	NA	TGTGCCAGCAGCCCAGGCAGGAAGTCCGCCTACGAGCAGTACTTC	CASSPGRKSAYEQYF